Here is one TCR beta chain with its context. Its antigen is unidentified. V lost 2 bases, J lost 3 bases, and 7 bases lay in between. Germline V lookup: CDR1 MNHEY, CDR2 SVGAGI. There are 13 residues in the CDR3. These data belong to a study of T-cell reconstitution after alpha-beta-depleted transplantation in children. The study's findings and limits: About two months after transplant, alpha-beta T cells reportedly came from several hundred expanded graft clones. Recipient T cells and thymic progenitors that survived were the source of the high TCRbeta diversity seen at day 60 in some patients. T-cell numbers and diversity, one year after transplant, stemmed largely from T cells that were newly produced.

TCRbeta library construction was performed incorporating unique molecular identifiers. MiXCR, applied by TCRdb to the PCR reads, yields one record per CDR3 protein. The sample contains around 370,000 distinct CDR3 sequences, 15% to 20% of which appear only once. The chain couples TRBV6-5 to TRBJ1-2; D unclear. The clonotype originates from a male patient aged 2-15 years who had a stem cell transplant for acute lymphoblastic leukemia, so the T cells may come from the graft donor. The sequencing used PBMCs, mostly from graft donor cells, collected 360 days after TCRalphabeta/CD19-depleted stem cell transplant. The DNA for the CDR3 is TGTGCCAGCAGTTACGTGCAGGACTATGGCTACACCTTC. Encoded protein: CASSYVQDYGYTF.